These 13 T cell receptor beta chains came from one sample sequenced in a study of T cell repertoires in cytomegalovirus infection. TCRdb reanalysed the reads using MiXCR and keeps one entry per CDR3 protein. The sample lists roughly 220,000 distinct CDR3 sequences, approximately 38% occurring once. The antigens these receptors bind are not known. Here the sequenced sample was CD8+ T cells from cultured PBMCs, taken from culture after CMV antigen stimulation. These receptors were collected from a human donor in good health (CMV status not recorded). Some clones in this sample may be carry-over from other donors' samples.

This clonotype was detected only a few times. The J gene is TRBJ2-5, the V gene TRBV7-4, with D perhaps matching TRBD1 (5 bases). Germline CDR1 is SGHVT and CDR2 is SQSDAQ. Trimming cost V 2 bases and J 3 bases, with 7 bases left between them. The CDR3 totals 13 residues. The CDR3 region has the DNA TGTGCCAGCAGCTTAAGGACAAAAGAGACCCAGTACTTC. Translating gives CASSLRTKETQYF.

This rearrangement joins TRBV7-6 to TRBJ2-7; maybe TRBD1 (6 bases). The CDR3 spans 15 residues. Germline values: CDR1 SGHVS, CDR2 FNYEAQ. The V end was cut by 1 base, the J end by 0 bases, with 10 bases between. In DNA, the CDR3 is TGTGCCAGCAGCTTAGGGATAGGGGGCTCCTACGAGCAGTACTTC. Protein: CASSLGIGGSYEQYF.

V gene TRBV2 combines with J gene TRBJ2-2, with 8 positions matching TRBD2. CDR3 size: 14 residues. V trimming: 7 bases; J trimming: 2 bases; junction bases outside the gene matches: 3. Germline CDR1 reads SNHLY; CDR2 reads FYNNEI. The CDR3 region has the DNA TGTGCCAGCACTAGCGGGCTAAACACCGGGGAGCTGTTTTTT. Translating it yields CASTSGLNTGELFF.

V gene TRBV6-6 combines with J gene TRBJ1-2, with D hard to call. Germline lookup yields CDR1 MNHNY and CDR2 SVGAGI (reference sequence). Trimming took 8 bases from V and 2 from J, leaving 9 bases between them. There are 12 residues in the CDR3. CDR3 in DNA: TGTGCCAGCCGACTTTCAAACTATGGCTACACCTTC. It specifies CASRLSNYGYTF.

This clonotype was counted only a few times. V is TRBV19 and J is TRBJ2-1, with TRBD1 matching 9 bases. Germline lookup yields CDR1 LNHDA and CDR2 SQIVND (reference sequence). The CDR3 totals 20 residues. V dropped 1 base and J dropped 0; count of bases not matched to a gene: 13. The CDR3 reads CASSIVFTGGSRSSYNEQFF. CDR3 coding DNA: TGTGCCAGTAGTATAGTTTTCACAGGGGGCTCGAGAAGCTCCTACAATGAGCAGTTCTTC. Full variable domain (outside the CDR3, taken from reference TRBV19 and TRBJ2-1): DGGITQSPKYLFRKEGQNVTLSCEQNLNHDAMYWYRQDPGQGLRLIYYSQIVNDFQKGDIAEGYSVSREKKESFPLTVTSAQKNPTAFYLCASSIVFTGGSRSSYNEQFFGPGTRLTVL.

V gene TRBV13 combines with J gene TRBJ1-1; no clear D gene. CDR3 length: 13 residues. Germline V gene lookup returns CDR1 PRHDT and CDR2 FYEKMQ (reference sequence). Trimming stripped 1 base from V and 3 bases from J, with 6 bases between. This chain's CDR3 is CASSLVLDTEAFF. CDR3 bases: TGTGCCAGCAGCTTAGTTCTCGACACTGAAGCTTTCTTT.

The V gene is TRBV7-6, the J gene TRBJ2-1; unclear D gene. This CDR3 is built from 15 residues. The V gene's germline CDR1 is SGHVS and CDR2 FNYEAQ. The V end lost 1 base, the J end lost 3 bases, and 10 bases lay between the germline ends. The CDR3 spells CASSLGAGYYNEQFF. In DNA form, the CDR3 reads TGTGCCAGCAGCTTAGGGGCAGGATACTACAATGAGCAGTTCTTC.

DNA for the CDR3: TGTGCCAGCAGTTTGGGGCGGGAGGGCCGGGGGGAGACCCAGTACTTC. This encodes CASSLGREGRGETQYF. V usage is TRBV6-8 and J usage is TRBJ2-5; TRBD2 matches at 9 bases. Germline V lookup: CDR1 MNHGY, CDR2 SAAAGT. The junction had 11 bases not matched to a gene; V was cut back by 4 bases and J by 5 bases. This CDR3 is 16 amino acids long.

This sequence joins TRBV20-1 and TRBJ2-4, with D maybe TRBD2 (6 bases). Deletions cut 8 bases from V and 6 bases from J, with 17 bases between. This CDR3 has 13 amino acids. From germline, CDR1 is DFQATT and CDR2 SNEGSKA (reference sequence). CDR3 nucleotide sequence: TGCAGTATTCAAGGCGGGATTGGAAACATTCAGTACTTC. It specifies CSIQGGIGNIQYF.

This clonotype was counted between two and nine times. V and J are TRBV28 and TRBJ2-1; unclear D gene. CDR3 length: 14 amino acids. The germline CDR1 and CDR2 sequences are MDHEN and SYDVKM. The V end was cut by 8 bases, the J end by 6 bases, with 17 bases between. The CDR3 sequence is CASFPVGRTNEQFF. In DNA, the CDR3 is TGTGCCAGCTTTCCGGTAGGGCGAACCAATGAGCAGTTCTTC.

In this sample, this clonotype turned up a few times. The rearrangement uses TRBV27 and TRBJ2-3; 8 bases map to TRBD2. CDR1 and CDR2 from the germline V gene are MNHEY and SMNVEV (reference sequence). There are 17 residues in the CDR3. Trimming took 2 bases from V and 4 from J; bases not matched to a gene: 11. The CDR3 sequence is CASSLPPAGEGPDTQYF. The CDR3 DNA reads TGTGCCAGCAGTTTACCTCCAGCGGGGGAGGGGCCAGATACGCAGTATTTT.

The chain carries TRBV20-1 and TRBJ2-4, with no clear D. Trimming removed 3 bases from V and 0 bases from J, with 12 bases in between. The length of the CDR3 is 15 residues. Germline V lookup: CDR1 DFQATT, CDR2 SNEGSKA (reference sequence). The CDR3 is CSASGYGLAKNIQYF. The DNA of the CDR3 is TGCAGTGCTAGCGGGTACGGCCTAGCCAAAAACATTCAGTACTTC.

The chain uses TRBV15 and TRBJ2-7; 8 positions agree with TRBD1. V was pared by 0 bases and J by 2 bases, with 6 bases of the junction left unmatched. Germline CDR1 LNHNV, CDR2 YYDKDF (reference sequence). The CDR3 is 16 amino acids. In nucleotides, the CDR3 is TGTGCCACCAGCAGAGAGAGGCCGGGACAGGCCTACGAGCAGTACTTC. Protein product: CATSRERPGQAYEQYF.